The 29 T cell receptor beta chains below all came from one sample that was sequenced in a study of cytomegalovirus exposure and HLA in healthy donors. Primers included in the PCR were 60 Vbeta and 13 Jbeta primers. The assay was immunoSEQ multiplex PCR, and TCRdb's table has in-frame clones only and misses some. The top ten hold over 0.95% of the sample, which has some 170,000 clones, around four fifths seen once. The sample taken for sequencing was PBMCs. The source is a woman aged 45-65 years in good health and CMV-seronegative.

This chain uses TRBV18 with TRBJ2-5, with D possibly TRBD2 on 7 matching bases. V was cut by 2 bases and J by 5 bases, with 18 bases left in between. The length of the CDR3 is 16 residues. Germline CDR1 is KGHSH and CDR2 is LQKENI. The CDR3 coding sequence is TGTGCCAGCTCACCATCGTGGGGGGGGCTCAGCGAGACCCAGTACTTC. This codes for CASSPSWGGLSETQYF.

V is TRBV4-1 and J is TRBJ2-1, with 10 nucleotides matching TRBD2. The CDR3 is 17 amino acids. After removal of 4 bases from V and 3 bases from J, the junction contained 9 bases not matched to a gene. The germline gives CDR1 MGHRA, CDR2 YSYEKL. The CDR3 sequence: CASSPPGASGSYNEQFF. The CDR3 region has the DNA TGCGCCAGCAGCCCTCCCGGGGCTAGCGGGAGCTACAATGAGCAGTTCTTC.

This rearrangement joins TRBV7-2 to TRBJ2-5; the match to TRBD2 covers 7 bases. The J call is uncertain, as TRBJ2-7 better fits the DNA end. Germline V gives CDR1 SGHTA, CDR2 FQGNSA. The CDR3 totals 14 residues. CDR3 in DNA: TGTGCCAGCAGCACCGCGGGAGTCCCCTACGAGCAGTACTTC. It translates to CASSTAGVPYEQYF.

This chain uses TRBV28 with TRBJ1-1; D remains unclear. The length of the CDR3 is 13 residues. The germline gives CDR1 MDHEN, CDR2 SYDVKM. V was pared by 5 bases and J by 4 bases, with 11 bases between. The DNA of the CDR3 is TGTGCCAGCAGTGCCCCCAAGCGCACTGAAGCTTTCTTT. This codes for CASSAPKRTEAFF.

The chain combines TRBV29-1 with TRBJ2-1, with a possible D match to TRBD2 (6 bases). Germline assignment: CDR1 SQVTM and CDR2 ANQGSEA. CDR3 length equals 12 residues. Between the trimmed V and J ends, which lost 7 bases and 7 bases, there was a span of 14 bases. The CDR3 region is CSAQRGGNEQFF. The CDR3 DNA sequence: TGCAGCGCCCAAAGGGGAGGAAATGAGCAGTTCTTC.

The chain recombines TRBV11-2 with TRBJ2-1; TRBD2 might be the D (5 bases). CDR1 is SGHAT, CDR2 FQNNGV, per germline. V was trimmed by 5 bases and J by 4 bases, leaving 15 bases between them. The CDR3 covers 15 residues. Here the CDR3 DNA reads TGTGCCAGCAGCGGACGTTCGGGAAATTACAATGAGCAGTTCTTC. Its protein is CASSGRSGNYNEQFF. Drawing the rest from reference TRBV11-2 and TRBJ2-1, the complete variable domain is EAGVAQSPRYKIIEKRQSVAFWCNPISGHATLYWYQQILGQGPKLLIQFQNNGVVDDSQLPKDRFSAERLKGVDSTLKIQPAKLEDSAVYLCASSGRSGNYNEQFFGPGTRLTVL.

V usage is TRBV7-9 and J usage is TRBJ1-4, with 8 nucleotides matching TRBD1. CDR1 SEHNR and CDR2 FQNEAQ come from the germline V gene (reference sequence). V lost 5 bases to trimming and J lost 1 base; unmatched junction nucleotides: 3. This CDR3 contains 15 residues. CDR3 DNA sequence: TGTGCCAGCAGCCCGGACAGGGTAACTAATGAAAAACTGTTTTTT. This encodes CASSPDRVTNEKLFF.

This clone was observed a handful of times. The chain joins TRBV19 to TRBJ2-3, with D possibly being TRBD2 (5 bases). Trimming took off 1 base at V and 4 bases at J, with 9 bases between the two ends. The V gene's germline CDR1 is LNHDA and CDR2 SQIVND (reference sequence). The CDR3 has 14 residues. The CDR3 DNA reads as TGTGCCAGTAGTATAGCTAGCTTCGCAGATACGCAGTATTTT. Translating it yields CASSIASFADTQYF.

The J gene is TRBJ2-3, the V gene TRBV2; D might be TRBD1 (5 bases). V was cut by 4 bases and J by 2 bases, with 10 bases left in between. This CDR3 comprises 14 residues. CDR1 is SNHLY and CDR2 is FYNNEI in the germline V gene. The CDR3 DNA sequence: TGTGCCAGCAGTGTTGACAGCTTCACAGATACGCAGTATTTT. It translates to CASSVDSFTDTQYF.

The V call is TRBV28, the J call TRBJ1-2; D remains unclear. Trimming stripped 2 bases from V and 8 bases from J, with 9 bases between. CDR1 and CDR2 (germline): MDHEN, SYDVKM. The CDR3 sequence is 12 residues long. The CDR3, as DNA: TGTGCCAGCAGTTTAGGGTCTAGGGGCTACACCTTC. The encoded protein is CASSLGSRGYTF.

This clone has only a few counts. V is TRBV5-1 and J is TRBJ1-1; a weak D match, TRBD1 (6 bases). Germline lookup yields CDR1 SGHRS and CDR2 YFSETQ. The V end lost 4 bases, the J end lost 3 bases, and 16 bases lay between the germline ends. The CDR3 runs to 15 residues. The CDR3 loop is CASSTHRARDTEAFF. The CDR3 nucleotides are TGCGCCAGCAGCACGCACAGGGCACGGGACACTGAAGCTTTCTTT.

The genes are TRBV6-5 and TRBJ1-2; 8 bases line up with TRBD1. The CDR3 is made up of 15 amino acids. Germline values: CDR1 MNHEY, CDR2 SVGAGI. Trimming removed 5 bases from V and 8 bases from J; junction bases left unmatched: 13. DNA of the CDR3: TGTGCCAGCAGTACAGGGGGAAGTGCTACGCGGGGCTACACCTTC. This encodes CASSTGGSATRGYTF.

The genes are TRBV7-8 and TRBJ1-2, with D perhaps TRBD1 (6 bases). V was trimmed by 1 base and J by 5 bases, leaving 20 bases between them. In germline, CDR1 is SGHVS, CDR2 FQNEAQ. The CDR3 is 17 amino acids. This CDR3 reads CASSLGIRDTSLYGYTF. For the CDR3, the DNA is TGTGCCAGCAGCTTAGGCATCCGGGACACCTCACTTTATGGCTACACCTTC.

The chain uses TRBV19 and TRBJ1-5; D is perhaps TRBD1 (5 bases). Germline V gene data show CDR1 as LNHDA and CDR2 as SQIVND (reference sequence). Trimming took 3 bases from V and 4 from J, leaving 13 bases between them. There are 15 residues in the CDR3. The CDR3 protein is CASSIWRGSNQPQHF. In nucleotides, the CDR3 is TGTGCCAGTAGTATTTGGAGGGGAAGTAATCAGCCCCAGCATTTT.

This sequence joins TRBV9 and TRBJ1-1; 8 nucleotides line up with TRBD1. Trimming removed 3 bases from V and 1 base from J; junction bases left unmatched: 2. There are 14 residues in the CDR3. Germline V gene data show CDR1 as SGDLS and CDR2 as YYNGEE. The CDR3: CASSATGANTEAFF. CDR3 bases: TGTGCCAGCAGCGCGACAGGGGCGAACACTGAAGCTTTCTTT.

This clone was counted between two and nine times. The genes are TRBV19 and TRBJ2-7, with 7 bases lining up with TRBD1. Germline values: CDR1 LNHDA, CDR2 SQIVND (reference sequence). Losses at the gene ends were 3 bases for V and 8 bases for J; bases not matched to a gene: 4. The CDR3 sequence is 12 residues long. The CDR3 nucleotides read TGTGCCAGTAGTATGCAAGGGGGCCAGCAGTACTTC. Amino acid sequence: CASSMQGGQQYF.

This sequence joins TRBV6-6 and TRBJ2-5, with 10 bases fitting TRBD2. With the DNA end fitting TRBJ2-7 better, the J assignment may be wrong. This CDR3 spans 15 amino acids. Germline lookup yields CDR1 MNHNY and CDR2 SVGAGI (reference sequence). The CDR3 here is CASRPGTSEAYEQYF. The CDR3 region has the DNA TGTGCCAGCAGGCCCGGGACTAGCGAGGCCTACGAGCAGTACTTC.

The chain is built from TRBV12-5 and TRBJ1-2, with a tentative D call TRBD1 (5 bases). The CDR3 loop spans 17 amino acids. Germline CDR1 LGHNT, CDR2 FRNRAP. Between the trimmed V and J ends, which lost 0 bases and 4 bases, there was a span of 18 bases. CDR3 residues: CASGLVVDSRSSYGYTF. The CDR3 nucleotides are TGTGCTAGTGGTTTGGTTGTTGACAGCCGATCCAGCTATGGCTACACCTTC.

The V call is TRBV5-1, the J call TRBJ2-7; 8 bases align to TRBD1. The CDR3 has 12 residues. J lost 6 bases, V lost 4 bases, and 3 bases had no gene match. CDR1 SGHRS and CDR2 YFSETQ come from the germline V gene. The CDR3 sequence is CASSRTGTEQYF. CDR3 in DNA: TGCGCCAGCAGCCGGACAGGGACCGAGCAGTACTTC. The full variable domain, with the rest looked up from reference TRBV5-1 and TRBJ2-7, is KAGVTQTPRYLIKTRGQQVTLSCSPISGHRSVSWYQQTPGQGLQFLFEYFSETQRNKGNFPGRFSGRQFSNSRSEMNVSTLELGDSALYLCASSRTGTEQYFGPGTRLTVT.

The rearrangement joins TRBV4-1 to TRBJ1-2; D perhaps matches TRBD1 (5 bases). The CDR3 is made up of 12 amino acids. The germline V and J ends were trimmed by 1 base and 10 bases, with 10 bases remaining between them. Per germline, CDR1 MGHRA and CDR2 YSYEKL. The chain's CDR3 is CASSQAKTAYTF. CDR3 in DNA: TGCGCCAGCAGCCAAGCTAAGACAGCCTACACCTTC.

The count of this clone is one. V is TRBV2 and J is TRBJ1-2, with TRBD1 as a possible D gene (6 bases). Germline-derived CDR1 and CDR2 are SNHLY and FYNNEI. The V end was cut by 4 bases, the J end by 8 bases, with 17 bases between. The CDR3 is 14 amino acids. CDR3 amino acids: CASSARGGRMGYTF. CDR3 sequence (DNA): TGTGCCAGCAGTGCCAGGGGCGGGAGGATGGGCTACACCTTC.

Worth noting for this clone: The junction departs from germline at one end; a sequencing error may be responsible. This chain joins TRBV18 and TRBJ1-4; D ambiguous. The CDR3 is made up of 14 amino acids. Germline CDR1 and CDR2: KGHSH and LQKENI. CDR3 loop: CASSTLSQDEKLSF. The CDR3 DNA is TGTGCCAGCTCCACATTGTCCCAGGATGAAAAACTGTCTTTT. The whole variable domain, filled in from reference TRBV18 and TRBJ1-4, reads NAGVMQNPRHLVRRRGQEARLRCSPMKGHSHVYWYRQLPEEGLKFMVYLQKENIIDESGMPKERFSAEFPKEGPSILRIQQVVRGDSAAYFCASSTLSQDEKLSFGSGTQLSVL.

The rearrangement links TRBV30 to TRBJ1-6; tentatively, D is TRBD1 (5 bases). The CDR3 extends over 15 amino acids. V was cut by 3 bases and J by 10 bases, with 19 bases left in between. Germline V gene sequence: CDR1 GTSNPN, CDR2 SVGIG (reference sequence). The CDR3 coding sequence is TGTGCCTGGAGGGACGGGGGACGGTGGGGGTCACCCCTCCACTTT. Protein sequence: CAWRDGGRWGSPLHF. Using reference TRBV30 and TRBJ1-6 for the parts outside the CDR3, the full variable domain is SQTIHQWPATLVQPVGSPLSLECTVEGTSNPNLYWYRQAAGRGLQLLFYSVGIGQISSEVPQNLSASRPQDRQFILSSKKLLLSDSGFYLCAWRDGGRWGSPLHFGNGTRLTVT.

V gene TRBV6-4 combines with J gene TRBJ1-1, with no clear D. Trimming pared 0 bases from V and 2 bases from J, leaving 4 bases between. The CDR3 is made up of 13 amino acids. The germline gives CDR1 MRHNA, CDR2 SNTAGT. The CDR3 is CASSDSANTEAFF. The CDR3 coding sequence is TGTGCCAGCAGTGACTCGGCCAACACTGAAGCTTTCTTT.

The J gene is TRBJ1-6, the V gene TRBV5-1, with TRBD1 as a possible D gene (6 bases). V gave up 0 bases and J gave up 5 bases, with 9 bases separating them. Germline V gene data show CDR1 as SGHRS and CDR2 as YFSETQ. This CDR3 region has 15 residues. Written as DNA, the CDR3 is TGCGCCAGCAGCTTGGGGACAGCTGATAATTCACCCCTCCACTTT. Residues: CASSLGTADNSPLHF. The complete variable domain, with remaining parts taken from reference TRBV5-1 and TRBJ1-6, reads KAGVTQTPRYLIKTRGQQVTLSCSPISGHRSVSWYQQTPGQGLQFLFEYFSETQRNKGNFPGRFSGRQFSNSRSEMNVSTLELGDSALYLCASSLGTADNSPLHFGNGTRLTVT.

This clone showed up just a few times. The rearrangement links TRBV10-3 to TRBJ1-6; 8 nucleotides align to TRBD1. CDR1 is ENHRY and CDR2 is SYGVKD in the germline V gene. The CDR3 sequence is 12 residues long. The V gene end was trimmed by 9 bases and the J gene end by 13 bases; junction bases not matched to a gene: 8. In nucleotides, the CDR3 is TGTGCCATGGGGACAGGATCCCCCCCCCTCCACTTT. Amino acid sequence: CAMGTGSPPLHF.

The chain recombines TRBV11-3 with TRBJ1-1, with unresolved D. CDR3 length equals 13 residues. Per germline, CDR1 SGHNT and CDR2 YENEEA. Trimming removed 0 bases at V and 10 bases at J, with 12 bases between. CDR3 sequence reads: CASSLEAQDVAFF. CDR3 DNA sequence: TGTGCCAGCAGCTTAGAAGCCCAAGATGTAGCTTTCTTT.

The chain couples TRBV4-1 to TRBJ2-1; the match to TRBD2 covers 7 bases. The CDR3 is 16 amino acids. Losses at the gene ends were 2 bases for V and 4 bases for J; bases not matched to a gene: 8. Germline V gene sequence: CDR1 MGHRA, CDR2 YSYEKL. CDR3: CASSQLQLAVYNEQFF. The CDR3 region has the DNA TGCGCCAGCAGCCAACTCCAGCTAGCGGTATACAATGAGCAGTTCTTC.

This clone was counted only a few times. The chain has TRBV10-3 and TRBJ1-1; 7 bases agree with TRBD1. J lost 0 bases, V lost 7 bases, and 2 bases had no gene match. The CDR3 has 13 residues. The germline V gene encodes CDR1 ENHRY and CDR2 SYGVKD. CDR3 nucleotides: TGTGCCATCACGGGACAGCTGAACACTGAAGCTTTCTTT. This translates into CAITGQLNTEAFF.